This TCR beta chain was identified during a study of shared clonotypes between healthy human individuals. The repertoire was sequenced with immunoSEQ multiplex PCR; TCRdb's copy has only in-frame clones and lacks some. The sample includes hundreds of thousands of clones, 73% of them seen just once. The germline V gene encodes CDR1 SGHTA and CDR2 FQGNSA. This CDR3 is built from 17 residues. The V and J ends lost 5 bases and 2 bases, in that order; junction bases with no gene match: 5. This clone showed up just once. Sequences were obtained from memory CD4+ T cells sorted from blood. The subset here: CD45RA-negative fraction. The clonotype was recovered from a woman in her 30s in good health. The rearrangement links TRBV7-2 to TRBJ2-1, with 14 bases lining up with TRBD2. Here the CDR3 DNA reads TGTGCCAGCAGCACGACTAGCGGGAGGGCGACCTACAATGAGCAGTTCTTC. It encodes CASSTTSGRATYNEQFF.